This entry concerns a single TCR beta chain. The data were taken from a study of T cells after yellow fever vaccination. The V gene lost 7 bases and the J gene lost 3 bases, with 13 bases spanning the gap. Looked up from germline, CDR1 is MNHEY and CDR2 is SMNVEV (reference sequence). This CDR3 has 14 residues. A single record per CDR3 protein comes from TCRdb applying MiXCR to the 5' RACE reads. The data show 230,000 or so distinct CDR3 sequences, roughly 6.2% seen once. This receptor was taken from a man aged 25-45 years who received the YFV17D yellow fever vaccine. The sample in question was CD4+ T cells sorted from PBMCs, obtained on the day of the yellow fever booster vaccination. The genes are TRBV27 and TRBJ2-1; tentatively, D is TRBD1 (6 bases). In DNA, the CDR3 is TGTGCCAGCATTAACAGGGCAGGCTACAATGAGCAGTTCTTC. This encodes CASINRAGYNEQFF.